These 6 T cell receptor beta chains were all obtained from the same sample, sequenced in a study of blood T cell repertoires in COVID-19. Sequencing was performed with immunoSEQ multiplex PCR; in TCRdb, only in-frame clones are kept and a portion is missing. In the table there are a few hundred thousand clones, 75% to 90% of which are singletons. Sequenced input: PBMCs or T cells enriched from blood (not recorded which). The receptors originated from a man aged 30-40 years who had recovered from COVID-19.

J is TRBJ1-1 and V is TRBV9; D is possibly TRBD1 (6 bases). The germline gives CDR1 SGDLS, CDR2 YYNGEE. The CDR3 extends over 15 amino acids. V lost 3 bases to trimming and J lost 5 bases, with 17 bases between them. The CDR3 loop reads CASSAHVGAVTEAFF. In nucleotides, the CDR3 is TGTGCCAGCAGCGCCCACGTGGGGGCGGTAACTGAAGCTTTCTTT. The whole variable domain, remainder taken from reference TRBV9 and TRBJ1-1, is DSGVTQTPKHLITATGQRVTLRCSPRSGDLSVYWYQQSLDQGLQFLIQYYNGEERAKGNILERFSAQQFPDLHSELNLSSLELGDSALYFCASSAHVGAVTEAFFGQGTRLTVV.

J is TRBJ2-7 and V is TRBV6-2 or TRBV6-3; TRBD1 matches at 7 bases. V was clipped by 4 bases and J by 0 bases; unmatched bases: 9. This CDR3 is built from 16 residues. The V gene's germline CDR1 is MNHEY and CDR2 SVGEGT. The CDR3, as DNA: TGTGCCAGCAGTTTTCGGACAGGTCAAAGCTCCTACGAGCAGTACTTC. As protein: CASSFRTGQSSYEQYF.

In regard to this clone: This same CDR3 is encoded by further DNA sequences in the sample. This chain joins TRBV15 and TRBJ2-5, with D perhaps matching TRBD2 (5 bases). The CDR3 spans 14 residues. The V end lost 0 bases, the J end lost 2 bases, and 7 bases lay between the germline ends. CDR1 LNHNV and CDR2 YYDKDF come from the germline V gene (reference sequence). Written as DNA, the CDR3 is TGTGCCACCAGCAGAGATCTAGCTCAAGAGACCCAGTACTTC. The encoded protein is CATSRDLAQETQYF.

The chain joins TRBV9 to TRBJ1-5; no reliable D call. V lost 4 bases and J 6 bases, leaving 14 bases between the germline ends. CDR3 size: 14 residues. The germline V gene encodes CDR1 SGDLS and CDR2 YYNGEE. The CDR3 DNA reads as TGTGCCAGCAGCCCTGATGTGGGGAGTCAGCCCCAGCATTTT. Translated: CASSPDVGSQPQHF.

V and J are TRBV29-1 and TRBJ2-1; no firm D call. V was trimmed by 0 bases and J by 5 bases, leaving 8 bases between them. Germline V gene lookup returns CDR1 SQVTM and CDR2 ANQGSEA. CDR3 length: 13 amino acids. CDR3 protein: CSVEDLAHNEQFF. CDR3 in DNA: TGCAGCGTTGAAGATCTGGCCCACAATGAGCAGTTCTTC.

The chain has TRBV7-2 and TRBJ2-7; perhaps TRBD2 as D (6 bases). Germline V gives CDR1 SGHTA, CDR2 FQGNSA. Trimming stripped 1 base from V and 0 bases from J, with 13 bases between. This CDR3 has 16 amino acids. CDR3 in amino acids: CASSLGTGALSYEQYF. The CDR3 DNA is TGTGCCAGCAGCTTAGGCACGGGAGCCCTCTCCTACGAGCAGTACTTC.